Listed below are T cell receptor beta chains from one sample, sequenced in a study of T cell changes during pregnancy in multiple sclerosis. The table came from immunoSEQ multiplex PCR; TCRdb's copy has only in-frame clones and leaves some out. The repertoire holds approximately 83,000 clones, with around 93% as singletons. Here the sequenced sample was peripheral blood, taken in the third trimester of pregnancy. These receptors were taken from a female donor with multiple sclerosis, enrolled in a pregnancy study. Each CDR3 is given with its conserved first and last residue. D genes are given only for firm matches. Not every row has a clone size; where given, it reads once, few, many or a size class.

size	length	D	V	J	CDR3	DNA
.	17	.	TRBV4-2	TRBJ1-3	CASSPHATDSIRNTIYF	TGTGCCAGCAGCCCTCATGCCACGGACAGCATTCGAAACACCATATATTTT
.	15	.	TRBV18	TRBJ1-4	CASSPGHATNEKLFF	TGTGCCAGCTCACCTGGACACGCAACTAATGAAAAACTGTTTTTT
.	17	.	TRBV19	TRBJ2-2	CASSIYRGRLETGELFF	TGTGCCAGTAGTATATATCGTGGGAGATTAGAAACCGGGGAGCTGTTTTTT
.	18	TRBD1	TRBV30	TRBJ2-6	CASNTRTGGALGANVLTF	TGTGCCTCTAACACTCGGACAGGGGGCGCTCTGGGGGCCAACGTCCTGACTTTC
.	15	.	TRBV5-1	TRBJ2-5	CASSLVQTVQETQYF	TGCGCCAGCAGCTTGGTCCAGACAGTCCAAGAGACCCAGTACTTC
.	14	TRBD1	TRBV7-7	TRBJ2-7	CASSPGTGSYEQYF	TGTGCTAGCAGTCCCGGGACAGGTTCCTACGAGCAGTACTTC
.	13	TRBD2	TRBV5-1	TRBJ2-7	CASRLGLAGEEYF	TGCGCCAGCAGACTAGGACTAGCGGGAGAGGAGTACTTC
.	13	TRBD1	TRBV6-5	TRBJ1-1	CASSRGGTGEAFF	TGTGCCAGCAGTAGGGGGGGGACAGGCGAAGCTTTCTTT
.	14	.	TRBV6-5	TRBJ1-3	CASGGQSSGNTIYF	TGTGCCAGCGGGGGCCAGAGCTCTGGAAACACCATATATTTT
.	15	.	TRBV11-2	TRBJ2-7	CASSLSSRSSYEQYF	TGTGCCAGCTCCTTAAGTTCACGGAGCTCCTACGAGCAGTACTTC
.	15	.	TRBV23-1	TRBJ2-5	CASSHPTLKSETQYF	TGCGCCAGCAGTCACCCTACCCTGAAATCCGAGACCCAGTACTTC
.	18	TRBD2	TRBV29-1	TRBJ2-3	CSVVQPQLAVNNTDTQYF	TGCAGCGTTGTCCAACCTCAGCTAGCGGTGAATAACACAGATACGCAGTATTTT
.	13	.	TRBV27	TRBJ1-5	CASSLSAGQPQHF	TGTGCCAGCAGTTTATCGGCAGGTCAGCCCCAGCATTTT
.	14	TRBD1	TRBV6-1	TRBJ2-5	CASSPGQYQETQYF	TGTGCCAGCAGTCCGGGACAGTACCAAGAGACCCAGTACTTC
.	17	TRBD2	TRBV5-1	TRBJ2-3	CASSPGLAGTGADTQYF	TGCGCCAGCAGCCCGGGACTAGCGGGAACCGGAGCAGATACGCAGTATTTT
.	15	.	TRBV5-1	TRBJ2-7	CASSLAWGLAYEQYF	TGCGCCAGCAGCTTGGCCTGGGGCCTTGCCTACGAGCAGTACTTC
.	13	.	TRBV4-1	TRBJ2-1	CASSQGRWDEQFF	TGCGCCAGCAGCCAAGGGAGGTGGGATGAGCAGTTCTTC
.	14	TRBD1	TRBV29-1	TRBJ2-5	CSVDFGQGVETQYF	TGCAGCGTTGATTTTGGACAGGGGGTCGAGACCCAGTACTTC
.	11	.	TRBV19	TRBJ1-5	CASSTGQIANF	TGTGCCAGTAGTACCGGACAGATAGCAAATTTT
.	16	TRBD1	TRBV9	TRBJ1-2	CASSPSSTGPNYGYTF	TGTGCCAGCAGCCCCTCTTCGACAGGGCCTAACTATGGCTACACCTTC
.	14	.	TRBV5-6	TRBJ2-3	CASRTWGGINTQYF	TGTGCCAGCAGGACGTGGGGGGGCATCAATACGCAGTATTTT
.	13	.	TRBV27	TRBJ1-2	CATLSGADYGYTF	TGTGCCACCTTGTCAGGGGCAGACTATGGCTACACCTTC
.	13	.	TRBV5-4	TRBJ1-2	CASSLERGYGYTF	TGTGCCAGCAGCTTGGAAAGGGGCTATGGCTACACCTTC
.	11	.	TRBV2	TRBJ2-5	CASSEERAGYF	TGTGCCAGCAGTGAAGAGAGGGCTGGGTACTTC
.	16	TRBD1	TRBV4-1	TRBJ2-3	CASSQDPQGAIDTQYF	TGCGCCAGCAGCCAAGATCCACAGGGGGCTATAGATACGCAGTATTTT
.	15	.	TRBV7-2	TRBJ2-4	CASSLVGDWRAVQYF	TGTGCCAGCAGCTTAGTGGGTGATTGGCGGGCGGTTCAGTACTTC
.	13	.	TRBV18	TRBJ1-1	CASSPQRTLEAFF	TGTGCCAGCTCACCACAGAGAACCCTTGAAGCTTTCTTT
.	16	.	TRBV28	TRBJ2-1	CASSPPGRGRGNEQFF	TGTGCCAGCAGTCCCCCTGGGAGAGGACGGGGAAATGAGCAGTTCTTC
.	15	TRBD1	TRBV19	TRBJ2-7	CASSIDDRGRSKQYF	TGTGCCAGTAGTATAGATGACAGGGGGCGTTCGAAGCAGTACTTC
once	14	TRBD1	TRBV28	TRBJ1-4	CASRSRGANEKLFF	TGTGCCAGCAGAAGCAGGGGGGCTAATGAAAAACTGTTTTTT
.	15	.	TRBV18	TRBJ2-3	CASSPQAPNTDTQYF	TGTGCCAGCTCACCGCAGGCGCCCAACACAGATACGCAGTATTTT
.	14	.	TRBV28	TRBJ2-1	CASQKGSAHSEQFF	TGTGCCAGTCAAAAAGGGAGCGCTCACAGTGAGCAGTTCTTC
.	16	TRBD1	TRBV27	TRBJ1-5	CASSQNSRGVGQPQHF	TGTGCCAGCAGTCAAAACTCCAGGGGGGTGGGACAGCCCCAGCATTTT
.	15	.	TRBV5-6	TRBJ2-1	CASSLAGGNGNEQFF	TGTGCCAGCAGCTTGGCCGGCGGGAACGGAAATGAGCAGTTCTTC
.	16	TRBD2	TRBV5-1	TRBJ2-1	CASSIVGLAGEDEQFF	TGCGCCAGCAGCATTGTGGGACTAGCGGGAGAGGATGAGCAGTTCTTC
.	14	TRBD1	TRBV19	TRBJ2-7	CASSIGQGMDEQYF	TGTGCCAGTAGTATAGGACAGGGGATGGACGAGCAGTACTTC
.	15	.	TRBV28	TRBJ2-2	CASSLSWLDTGELFF	TGTGCCAGCAGTTTATCCTGGCTGGACACCGGGGAGCTGTTTTTT
.	12	.	TRBV4-2	TRBJ2-1	CASSPPGNEQFF	TGTGCCAGCAGCCCACCCGGCAATGAGCAGTTCTTC
.	17	.	TRBV7-9	TRBJ2-7	CASSRTGGRPSSYEQYF	TGTGCCAGCAGTAGGACTGGCGGGCGTCCCTCCTCCTACGAGCAGTACTTC
.	12	.	TRBV29-1	TRBJ2-3	CSVVFTRPGQYF	TGCAGCGTAGTGTTCACACGACCGGGGCAGTATTTT
.	13	TRBD1	TRBV2	TRBJ2-7	CASTDRGHYEQYF	TGTGCCAGCACGGACAGGGGGCACTACGAGCAGTACTTC
.	15	.	TRBV28	TRBJ2-1	CASSLAWQGIVEQFF	TGTGCCAGCAGTTTAGCGTGGCAGGGAATTGTTGAGCAGTTCTTC
once	14	.	TRBV5-8	TRBJ1-2	CASSPTAPNYGYTF	TGTGCCAGCAGCCCGACAGCCCCTAACTATGGCTACACCTTC
few	17	TRBD1	TRBV4-3	TRBJ1-1	CASSQEAGTGINTEAFF	TGCGCCAGCAGCCAAGAGGCGGGGACAGGGATTAACACTGAAGCTTTCTTT
.	15	TRBD2	TRBV5-6	TRBJ2-3	CASSLVAGGTDTQYF	TGTGCCAGCAGCTTGGTAGCGGGAGGGACAGATACGCAGTATTTT
.	16	TRBD1	TRBV28	TRBJ2-2	CASSPSGTGDTGELFF	TGTGCCAGCAGCCCCTCCGGGACAGGAGACACCGGGGAGCTGTTTTTT
.	13	TRBD2	TRBV7-2	TRBJ2-5	CASSLEGLAGPNF	TGTGCCAGCAGCTTAGAGGGGCTAGCGGGACCCAACTTC
.	13	.	TRBV7-6	TRBJ1-5	CASSLDRNQPQHF	TGTGCCAGCAGCTTGGACAGAAATCAGCCCCAGCATTTT
few	14	TRBD1	TRBV19	TRBJ2-2	CASTTGDIPGELFF	TGTGCCAGTACAACAGGGGATATTCCCGGGGAGCTGTTTTTT
.	13	.	TRBV2	TRBJ1-2	CARGGGSGYGYTF	TGTGCCAGGGGGGGAGGGTCGGGCTATGGCTACACCTTC
.	13	.	TRBV2	TRBJ2-2	CASSGLGTGELFF	TGTGCCAGCAGCGGGTTGGGCACCGGGGAGCTGTTTTTT
.	14	TRBD1	TRBV28	TRBJ2-1	CASSPGGGYNEQFF	TGTGCCAGCAGTCCAGGGGGCGGCTACAATGAGCAGTTCTTC
.	13	.	TRBV5-6	TRBJ2-3	CASSFRGTDTQYF	TGTGCCAGCAGCTTTAGGGGAACAGATACGCAGTATTTT
.	14	.	TRBV14	TRBJ1-4	CASSLKPGGGKLFF	TGTGCCAGCAGCCTCAAACCGGGGGGAGGAAAACTGTTTTTT
.	13	.	TRBV6-6	TRBJ2-7	CASSYRGIEEQYF	TGTGCCAGCAGTTACAGGGGGATTGAAGAGCAGTACTTC
.	14	.	TRBV7-2	TRBJ2-2	CASSSPDYTGELFF	TGTGCCAGCAGCTCTCCCGACTACACCGGGGAGCTGTTTTTT